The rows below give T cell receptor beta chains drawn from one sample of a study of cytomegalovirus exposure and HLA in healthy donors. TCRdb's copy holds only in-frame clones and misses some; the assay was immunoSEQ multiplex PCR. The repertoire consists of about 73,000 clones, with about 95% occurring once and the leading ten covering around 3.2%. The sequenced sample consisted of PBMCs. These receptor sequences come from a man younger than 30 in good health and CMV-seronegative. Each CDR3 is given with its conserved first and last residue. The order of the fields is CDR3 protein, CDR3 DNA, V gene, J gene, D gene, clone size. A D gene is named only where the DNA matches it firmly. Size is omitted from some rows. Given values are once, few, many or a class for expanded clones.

cdr3_aa: CASNCTNNYRELYEQYF
cdr3_nt: TGCGCCAGCAACTGCACCAACAACTACCGGGAACTCTACGAGCAGTACTTC
v_call: TRBV5-1
j_call: TRBJ2-7
d_call: NA
clone_size: NA

cdr3_aa: CASSLSRTGPIGTYEQYF
cdr3_nt: TGCGCCAGCAGCTTGAGTAGGACAGGGCCAATAGGAACCTACGAGCAGTACTTC
v_call: TRBV5-1
j_call: TRBJ2-7
d_call: TRBD1
clone_size: NA

cdr3_aa: CASSPGQSTDTQYF
cdr3_nt: TGTGCCAGCAGCCCGGGACAGAGCACAGATACGCAGTATTTT
v_call: TRBV7-3
j_call: TRBJ2-3
d_call: TRBD1
clone_size: few

cdr3_aa: CASSFTGSSGEQYF
cdr3_nt: TGTGCCAGCAGCTTTACCGGGTCTTCGGGGGAGCAGTACTTC
v_call: TRBV7-9
j_call: TRBJ2-7
d_call: NA
clone_size: NA

cdr3_aa: CASSQVGAGVRIF
cdr3_nt: TGTGCCAGCAGCCAAGTAGGGGCGGGGGTCAGAATCTTC
v_call: TRBV14
j_call: TRBJ2-1
d_call: TRBD2
clone_size: NA

cdr3_aa: CASSEALRSSGVF
cdr3_nt: TGTGCCAGCAGTGAAGCGCTTCGATCCTCGGGGGTATTT
v_call: TRBV2
j_call: TRBJ1-4
d_call: NA
clone_size: NA

cdr3_aa: CASSEGASYGYTF
cdr3_nt: TGTGCCAGCAGTGAGGGAGCTTCCTATGGCTACACCTTC
v_call: TRBV2
j_call: TRBJ1-2
d_call: NA
clone_size: NA

cdr3_aa: CASSHVGGEAFF
cdr3_nt: TGTGCCAGCAGTCACGTGGGGGGTGAAGCTTTCTTT
v_call: TRBV6-1
j_call: TRBJ1-1
d_call: NA
clone_size: NA

cdr3_aa: CASSLVLNTEAFF
cdr3_nt: TGTGCCAGTAGCCTAGTACTGAACACTGAAGCTTTCTTT
v_call: TRBV19
j_call: TRBJ1-1
d_call: NA
clone_size: NA

cdr3_aa: CASSQPQGSQPQHF
cdr3_nt: TGCGCCAGCAGCCAGCCCCAGGGGTCCCAGCCCCAGCATTTT
v_call: TRBV4-1
j_call: TRBJ1-5
d_call: NA
clone_size: NA

cdr3_aa: CASSQTRGGPTDTQYF
cdr3_nt: TGTGCCAGCAGCCAAACCCGCGGGGGGCCCACAGATACGCAGTATTTT
v_call: TRBV7-3
j_call: TRBJ2-3
d_call: TRBD2
clone_size: NA

cdr3_aa: CASSPGGTGNQPQHF
cdr3_nt: TGCGCCAGCAGCCCCGGGGGTACGGGCAATCAGCCCCAGCATTTT
v_call: TRBV5-1
j_call: TRBJ1-5
d_call: NA
clone_size: NA

cdr3_aa: CASSLLDRASNTEAFF
cdr3_nt: TGTGCCAGCTCACTCCTCGACAGGGCTTCGAACACTGAAGCTTTCTTT
v_call: TRBV18
j_call: TRBJ1-1
d_call: TRBD1
clone_size: once

cdr3_aa: CASRYRLAGIQETQYF
cdr3_nt: TGTGCCAGCAGGTATCGACTAGCGGGGATCCAAGAGACCCAGTACTTC
v_call: TRBV5-6
j_call: TRBJ2-5
d_call: TRBD2
clone_size: NA

cdr3_aa: CASSREGALLNEQFF
cdr3_nt: TGTGCCAGCAGCCGCGAGGGCGCGTTGTTAAACGAGCAGTTCTTC
v_call: TRBV11-3
j_call: TRBJ2-1
d_call: NA
clone_size: NA

cdr3_aa: CASSSTPGQGPYEQYF
cdr3_nt: TGCGCCAGCAGCTCGACTCCGGGACAGGGACCCTACGAGCAGTACTTC
v_call: TRBV5-1
j_call: TRBJ2-7
d_call: TRBD1
clone_size: NA

cdr3_aa: CASRLVGGRAGLAYEQYF
cdr3_nt: TGCGCCAGCAGACTCGTTGGGGGTCGGGCGGGGTTGGCTTACGAGCAGTACTTC
v_call: TRBV5-1
j_call: TRBJ2-7
d_call: NA
clone_size: medium-sized

cdr3_aa: CATSRDRGWDGYTF
cdr3_nt: TGTGCCACCAGCAGAGATCGGGGGTGGGATGGCTACACCTTC
v_call: TRBV15
j_call: TRBJ1-2
d_call: NA
clone_size: once

cdr3_aa: CASSQTNEKLFF
cdr3_nt: TGTGCCAGCAGTCAGACAAATGAAAAACTGTTTTTT
v_call: TRBV6-5
j_call: TRBJ1-4
d_call: NA
clone_size: NA

cdr3_aa: CASSPAEDVFEAFF
cdr3_nt: TGTGCCAGCAGCCCGGCGGAGGATGTTTTTGAAGCTTTCTTT
v_call: TRBV5-6
j_call: TRBJ1-1
d_call: NA
clone_size: NA

cdr3_aa: CASRHRDRGVNTEAFF
cdr3_nt: TGTGCCAGCAGGCACCGGGACAGGGGCGTGAACACTGAAGCTTTCTTT
v_call: TRBV7-2
j_call: TRBJ1-1
d_call: TRBD1
clone_size: NA

cdr3_aa: CASSSRGQYEQYF
cdr3_nt: TGTGCCAGTAGTAGCAGGGGGCAATACGAGCAGTACTTC
v_call: TRBV19
j_call: TRBJ2-7
d_call: TRBD1
clone_size: NA

cdr3_aa: CASSLGRGSTFYEQYF
cdr3_nt: TGTGCCAGCAGCTTAGGACGGGGGAGTACCTTCTACGAGCAGTACTTC
v_call: TRBV7-2
j_call: TRBJ2-7
d_call: NA
clone_size: NA

cdr3_aa: CASLPTRGEQFF
cdr3_nt: TGTGCCAGCTTACCAACGCGGGGTGAGCAGTTCTTC
v_call: TRBV7-9
j_call: TRBJ2-1
d_call: NA
clone_size: NA

cdr3_aa: CASSSLRTAARYNEQFF
cdr3_nt: TGTGCCAGCAGCTCACTAAGGACTGCAGCCCGCTACAATGAGCAGTTCTTC
v_call: TRBV11-2
j_call: TRBJ2-1
d_call: NA
clone_size: few

cdr3_aa: CASSPPGQGPTGELFF
cdr3_nt: TGTGCCAGCAGTCCTCCCGGACAGGGACCGACCGGGGAGCTGTTTTTT
v_call: TRBV28
j_call: TRBJ2-2
d_call: TRBD1
clone_size: NA

cdr3_aa: CSVYQQGKAFF
cdr3_nt: TGCAGCGTTTACCAACAGGGGAAAGCTTTCTTT
v_call: TRBV29-1
j_call: TRBJ1-1
d_call: TRBD1
clone_size: NA

cdr3_aa: CASKPQGAAEAFF
cdr3_nt: TGTGCCAGCAAGCCTCAGGGGGCCGCTGAAGCTTTCTTT
v_call: TRBV6-1
j_call: TRBJ1-1
d_call: TRBD1
clone_size: once

cdr3_aa: CASSLGGYTGELFF
cdr3_nt: TGTGCCAGCAGTTTGGGGGGGTACACCGGGGAGCTGTTTTTT
v_call: TRBV2
j_call: TRBJ2-2
d_call: TRBD2
clone_size: NA

cdr3_aa: CATSRDLALSQETQYF
cdr3_nt: TGTGCCACCAGCAGAGATCTGGCACTTAGCCAGGAGACCCAGTACTTC
v_call: TRBV15
j_call: TRBJ2-5
d_call: NA
clone_size: NA

cdr3_aa: CASSLTESPDTQYF
cdr3_nt: TGCGCCAGCAGCTTGACGGAGTCACCAGATACGCAGTATTTT
v_call: TRBV5-1
j_call: TRBJ2-3
d_call: NA
clone_size: NA

cdr3_aa: CASSVTPGGAEEQYF
cdr3_nt: TGTGCCAGCAGCGTCACCCCGGGGGGGGCTGAAGAGCAGTACTTC
v_call: TRBV27
j_call: TRBJ2-7
d_call: TRBD2
clone_size: NA

cdr3_aa: CASSQDALAGSGELFF
cdr3_nt: TGTGCCAGCAGCCAAGATGCCCTAGCGGGCAGCGGGGAGCTGTTTTTT
v_call: TRBV4-2
j_call: TRBJ2-2
d_call: TRBD2
clone_size: NA

cdr3_aa: CASSGGNTEAFF
cdr3_nt: TGTGCCAGCTCCGGGGGAAACACTGAAGCTTTCTTT
v_call: TRBV18
j_call: TRBJ1-1
d_call: NA
clone_size: NA

cdr3_aa: CASSLGPGGLEQYF
cdr3_nt: TGTGCCAGCAGCTTAGGTCCGGGGGGGCTCGAGCAGTACTTC
v_call: TRBV11-2
j_call: TRBJ2-7
d_call: TRBD2
clone_size: NA

cdr3_aa: CASSAYRGTGGYTF
cdr3_nt: TGTGCCAGTAGTGCTTACAGGGGAACGGGTGGCTACACCTTC
v_call: TRBV19
j_call: TRBJ1-2
d_call: TRBD1
clone_size: NA

cdr3_aa: CATSTGTGVHEQYF
cdr3_nt: TGTGCCACTAGCACCGGGACAGGGGTCCACGAGCAGTACTTC
v_call: TRBV2
j_call: TRBJ2-7
d_call: TRBD1
clone_size: NA

cdr3_aa: CASSLEGELTEAFF
cdr3_nt: TGTGCCAGCAGCTTGGAAGGGGAACTGACTGAAGCTTTCTTT
v_call: TRBV5-8
j_call: TRBJ1-1
d_call: NA
clone_size: NA

cdr3_aa: CASSPDLGEKLFF
cdr3_nt: TGTGCCAGCTCACCGGACTTGGGTGAAAAACTGTTTTTT
v_call: TRBV18
j_call: TRBJ1-4
d_call: NA
clone_size: once

cdr3_aa: CASSEKLAGGLNEQFF
cdr3_nt: TGTGCCAGCAGCGAAAAACTAGCGGGGGGGCTTAATGAGCAGTTCTTC
v_call: TRBV9
j_call: TRBJ2-1
d_call: TRBD2
clone_size: NA

cdr3_aa: CASSLGSGRNTEAFF
cdr3_nt: TGTGCCAGCAGCTTAGGATCGGGGAGGAACACTGAAGCTTTCTTT
v_call: TRBV7-9
j_call: TRBJ1-1
d_call: NA
clone_size: NA

cdr3_aa: CASSSVDSPANYGYTF
cdr3_nt: TGTGCCAGCAGCTCGGTCGACAGTCCAGCTAACTATGGCTACACCTTC
v_call: TRBV7-9
j_call: TRBJ1-2
d_call: NA
clone_size: NA

cdr3_aa: CASGTGAIYGYTF
cdr3_nt: TGTGCCAGCGGGACAGGGGCTATCTATGGCTACACCTTC
v_call: TRBV2
j_call: TRBJ1-2
d_call: TRBD1
clone_size: NA

cdr3_aa: CASSWGDRGTYEQYF
cdr3_nt: TGTGCCAGCAGTTGGGGGGACAGGGGGACCTACGAGCAGTACTTC
v_call: TRBV6-5
j_call: TRBJ2-7
d_call: TRBD1
clone_size: NA

cdr3_aa: CASSWDSDQPQHF
cdr3_nt: TGTGCCAGCAGCTGGGACAGTGATCAGCCCCAGCATTTT
v_call: TRBV6-5
j_call: TRBJ1-5
d_call: TRBD1
clone_size: NA

cdr3_aa: CASSLEGVTLHF
cdr3_nt: TGTGCCAGCAGCTTGGAGGGAGTTACCCTCCACTTC
v_call: TRBV5-6
j_call: TRBJ1-2
d_call: NA
clone_size: NA

cdr3_aa: CASSDDAGPGGTEAFF
cdr3_nt: TGTGCCAGCAGCGACGACGCCGGCCCCGGCGGCACTGAAGCTTTCTTT
v_call: TRBV7-9
j_call: TRBJ1-1
d_call: NA
clone_size: NA

cdr3_aa: CASSPSQGPYEQYF
cdr3_nt: TGTGCCAGCAGTCCCTCCCAGGGCCCCTACGAGCAGTACTTC
v_call: TRBV27
j_call: TRBJ2-7
d_call: NA
clone_size: NA

cdr3_aa: CASSRDRDYQETQYF
cdr3_nt: TGTGCCAGTTCCCGGGACAGGGATTACCAAGAGACCCAGTACTTC
v_call: TRBV19
j_call: TRBJ2-5
d_call: TRBD1
clone_size: NA

cdr3_aa: CASSPNNGGAWETQYF
cdr3_nt: TGCGCCAGCAGCCCAAACAACGGGGGGGCTTGGGAGACCCAGTACTTC
v_call: TRBV5-1
j_call: TRBJ2-5
d_call: TRBD2
clone_size: NA

cdr3_aa: CASRPGDSSYGYTF
cdr3_nt: TGTGCCAGCCGCCCCGGGGACAGCTCCTATGGCTACACCTTC
v_call: TRBV27
j_call: TRBJ1-2
d_call: TRBD1
clone_size: NA

cdr3_aa: CASSHSISGGEETQYF
cdr3_nt: TGTGCCAGCAGCCACTCCATTAGCGGGGGGGAAGAGACCCAGTACTTC
v_call: TRBV4-2
j_call: TRBJ2-5
d_call: TRBD2
clone_size: NA

cdr3_aa: CAITPPGNYGYTF
cdr3_nt: TGTGCCATCACCCCCCCGGGGAACTATGGCTACACCTTC
v_call: TRBV10-3
j_call: TRBJ1-2
d_call: NA
clone_size: NA

cdr3_aa: CASSQGQGALRPQHF
cdr3_nt: TGTGCCAGCAGCCAGGGACAGGGGGCTTTGAGGCCCCAGCATTTT
v_call: TRBV21-1
j_call: TRBJ1-5
d_call: NA
clone_size: NA

cdr3_aa: CASSYESNEKLFF
cdr3_nt: TGTGCCAGCAGTTATGAGTCGAATGAAAAACTGTTTTTT
v_call: TRBV6-5
j_call: TRBJ1-4
d_call: NA
clone_size: NA

cdr3_aa: CASSLFSGASEQYF
cdr3_nt: TGTGCCAGCAGTTTATTTTCAGGGGCCAGCGAGCAGTACTTC
v_call: TRBV27
j_call: TRBJ2-7
d_call: NA
clone_size: NA

cdr3_aa: CAISGGTGDHGYTF
cdr3_nt: TGTGCCATCAGTGGGGGGACAGGGGATCATGGCTACACCTTC
v_call: TRBV10-3
j_call: TRBJ1-2
d_call: TRBD1
clone_size: NA

cdr3_aa: CASSPPGQLNSPLHF
cdr3_nt: TGTGCCAGCTCACCACCGGGACAGTTAAATTCACCCCTCCACTTT
v_call: TRBV18
j_call: TRBJ1-6
d_call: TRBD1
clone_size: NA

cdr3_aa: CASSQGAGDGNEKLFF
cdr3_nt: TGTGCCAGCAGCCAAGGGGCGGGGGATGGGAATGAAAAACTGTTTTTT
v_call: TRBV4-2
j_call: TRBJ1-4
d_call: NA
clone_size: NA

cdr3_aa: CASTVGETVYGYTF
cdr3_nt: TGTGCCAGCACGGTCGGCGAGACTGTATATGGCTACACCTTC
v_call: TRBV5-5
j_call: TRBJ1-2
d_call: NA
clone_size: NA